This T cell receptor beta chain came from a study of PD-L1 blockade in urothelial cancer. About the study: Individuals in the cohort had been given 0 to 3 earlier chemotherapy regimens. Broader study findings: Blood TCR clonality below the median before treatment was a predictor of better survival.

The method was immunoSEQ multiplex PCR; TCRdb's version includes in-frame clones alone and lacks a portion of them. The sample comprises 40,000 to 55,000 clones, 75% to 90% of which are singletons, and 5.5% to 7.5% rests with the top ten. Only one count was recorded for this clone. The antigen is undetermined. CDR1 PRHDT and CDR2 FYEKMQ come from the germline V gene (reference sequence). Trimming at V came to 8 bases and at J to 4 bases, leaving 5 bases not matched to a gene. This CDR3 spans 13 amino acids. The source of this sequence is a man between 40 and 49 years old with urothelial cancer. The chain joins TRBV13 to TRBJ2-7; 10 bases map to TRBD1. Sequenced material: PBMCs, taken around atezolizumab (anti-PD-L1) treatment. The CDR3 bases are TGTGCCAGCTCCCGGGACAGGGGATACGAGCAGTACTTC. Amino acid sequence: CASSRDRGYEQYF.